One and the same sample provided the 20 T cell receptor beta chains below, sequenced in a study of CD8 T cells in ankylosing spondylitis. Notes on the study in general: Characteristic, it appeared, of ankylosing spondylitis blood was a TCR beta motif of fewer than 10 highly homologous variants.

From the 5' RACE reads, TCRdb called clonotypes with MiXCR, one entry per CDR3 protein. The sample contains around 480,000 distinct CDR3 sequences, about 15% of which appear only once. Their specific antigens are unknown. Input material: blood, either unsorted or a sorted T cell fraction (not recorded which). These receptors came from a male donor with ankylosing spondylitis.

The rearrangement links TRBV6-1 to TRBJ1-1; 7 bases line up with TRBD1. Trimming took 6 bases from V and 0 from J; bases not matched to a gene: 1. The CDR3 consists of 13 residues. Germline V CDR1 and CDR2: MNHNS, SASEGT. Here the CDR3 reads CASRGQMNTEAFF. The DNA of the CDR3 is TGTGCCAGCAGGGGACAGATGAACACTGAAGCTTTCTTT.

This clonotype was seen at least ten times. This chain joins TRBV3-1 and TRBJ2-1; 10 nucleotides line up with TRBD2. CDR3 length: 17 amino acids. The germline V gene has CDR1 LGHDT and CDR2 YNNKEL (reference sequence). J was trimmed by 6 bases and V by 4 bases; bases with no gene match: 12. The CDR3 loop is CASSPLGNSGGFNEQFF. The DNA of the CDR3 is TGTGCCAGCAGCCCCTTGGGAAATAGCGGGGGGTTCAATGAGCAGTTCTTC.

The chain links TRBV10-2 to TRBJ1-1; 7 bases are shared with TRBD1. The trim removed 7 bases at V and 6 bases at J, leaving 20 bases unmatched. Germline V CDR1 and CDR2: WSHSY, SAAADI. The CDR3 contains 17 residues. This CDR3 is CASKQGQRSVRVSEAFF. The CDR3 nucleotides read TGCGCCAGCAAGCAGGGACAGCGATCCGTGCGGGTATCTGAAGCTTTCTTT.

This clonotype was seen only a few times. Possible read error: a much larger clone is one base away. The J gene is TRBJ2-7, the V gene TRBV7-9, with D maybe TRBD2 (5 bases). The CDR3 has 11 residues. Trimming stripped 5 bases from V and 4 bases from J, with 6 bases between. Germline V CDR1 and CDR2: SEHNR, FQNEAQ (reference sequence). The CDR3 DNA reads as TGTGCCAGCAGCAGGGAGTACGAGCAGTACTTC. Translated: CASSREYEQYF. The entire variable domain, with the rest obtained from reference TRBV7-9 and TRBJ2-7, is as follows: DTGVSQNPRHKITKRGQNVTFRCDPISEHNRLYWYRQTLGQGPEFLTYFQNEAQLEKSRLLSDRFSAERPKGSFSTLEIQRTEQGDSAMYLCASSREYEQYFGPGTRLTVT.

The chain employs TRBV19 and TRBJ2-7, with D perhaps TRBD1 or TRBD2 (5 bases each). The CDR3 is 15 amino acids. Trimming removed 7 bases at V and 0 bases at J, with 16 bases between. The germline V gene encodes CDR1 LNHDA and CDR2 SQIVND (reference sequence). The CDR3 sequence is CASTTGTSSSYEQYF. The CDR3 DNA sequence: TGTGCCAGTACCACCGGGACGTCGAGCTCCTACGAGCAGTACTTC.

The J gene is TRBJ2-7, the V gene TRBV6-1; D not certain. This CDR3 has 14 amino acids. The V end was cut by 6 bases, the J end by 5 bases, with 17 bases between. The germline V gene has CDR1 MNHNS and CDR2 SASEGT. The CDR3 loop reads CASSPTRRPNEQYF. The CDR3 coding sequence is TGTGCCAGCAGCCCGACCCGGCGCCCCAACGAGCAGTACTTC.

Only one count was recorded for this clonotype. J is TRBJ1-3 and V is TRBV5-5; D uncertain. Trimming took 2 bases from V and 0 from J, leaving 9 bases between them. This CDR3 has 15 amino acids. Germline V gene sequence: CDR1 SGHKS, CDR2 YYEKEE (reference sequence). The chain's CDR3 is CASSFQTNSGNTIYF. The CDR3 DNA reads TGTGCCAGCAGCTTTCAGACAAACTCTGGAAACACCATATATTTT.

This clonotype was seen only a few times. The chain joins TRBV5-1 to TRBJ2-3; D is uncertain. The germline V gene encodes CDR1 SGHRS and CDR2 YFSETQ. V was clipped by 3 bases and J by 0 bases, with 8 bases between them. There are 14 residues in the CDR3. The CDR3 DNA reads TGCGCCAGCAGCTCGTTAGGGAGCACAGATACGCAGTATTTT. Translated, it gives CASSSLGSTDTQYF.

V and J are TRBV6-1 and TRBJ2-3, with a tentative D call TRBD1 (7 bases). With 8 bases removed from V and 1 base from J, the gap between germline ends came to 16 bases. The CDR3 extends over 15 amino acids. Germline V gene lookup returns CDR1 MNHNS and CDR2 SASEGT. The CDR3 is CASLRQGGGTDTQYF. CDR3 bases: TGTGCCAGCCTTCGGCAGGGGGGCGGCACAGATACGCAGTATTTT.

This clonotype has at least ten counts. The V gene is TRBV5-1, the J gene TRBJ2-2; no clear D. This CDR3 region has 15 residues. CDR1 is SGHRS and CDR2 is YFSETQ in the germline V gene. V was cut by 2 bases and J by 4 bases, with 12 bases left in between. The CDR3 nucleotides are TGCGCCAGCAGCTTTGCGGTAACGGGCACCGGGGAGCTGTTTTTT. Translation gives CASSFAVTGTGELFF.

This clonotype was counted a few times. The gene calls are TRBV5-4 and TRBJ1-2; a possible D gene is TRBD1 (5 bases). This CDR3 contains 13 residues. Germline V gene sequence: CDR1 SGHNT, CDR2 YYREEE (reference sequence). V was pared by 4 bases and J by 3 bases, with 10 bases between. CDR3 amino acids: CASSRTGHYGYTF. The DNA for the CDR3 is TGTGCCAGCAGCAGAACAGGACACTATGGCTACACCTTC.

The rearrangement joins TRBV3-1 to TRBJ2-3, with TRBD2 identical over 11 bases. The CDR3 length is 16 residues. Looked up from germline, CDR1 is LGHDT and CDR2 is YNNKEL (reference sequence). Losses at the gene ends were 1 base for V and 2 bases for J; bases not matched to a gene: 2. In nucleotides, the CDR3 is TGTGCCAGCAGCCAAGGACTAGCGGGATACACAGATACGCAGTATTTT. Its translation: CASSQGLAGYTDTQYF.

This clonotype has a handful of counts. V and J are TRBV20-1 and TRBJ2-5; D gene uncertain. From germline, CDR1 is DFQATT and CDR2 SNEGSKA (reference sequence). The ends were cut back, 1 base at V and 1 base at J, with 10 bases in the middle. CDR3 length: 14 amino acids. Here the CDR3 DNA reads TGCAGTGCTAGAGCCCTGGGCATCCAAGAGACCCAGTACTTC. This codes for CSARALGIQETQYF.

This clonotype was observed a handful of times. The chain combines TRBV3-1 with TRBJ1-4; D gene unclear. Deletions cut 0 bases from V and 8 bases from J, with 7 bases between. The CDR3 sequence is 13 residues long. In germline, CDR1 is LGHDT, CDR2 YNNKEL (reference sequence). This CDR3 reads CASSQDQGEKLFF. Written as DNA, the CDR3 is TGTGCCAGCAGCCAAGATCAAGGGGAAAAACTGTTTTTT.

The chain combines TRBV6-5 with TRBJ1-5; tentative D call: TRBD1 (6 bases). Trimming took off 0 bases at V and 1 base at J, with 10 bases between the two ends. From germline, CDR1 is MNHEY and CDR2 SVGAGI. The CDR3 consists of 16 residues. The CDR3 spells CASSYSQGRSNQPQHF. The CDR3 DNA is TGTGCCAGCAGTTACTCACAGGGTCGGAGCAATCAGCCCCAGCATTTT.

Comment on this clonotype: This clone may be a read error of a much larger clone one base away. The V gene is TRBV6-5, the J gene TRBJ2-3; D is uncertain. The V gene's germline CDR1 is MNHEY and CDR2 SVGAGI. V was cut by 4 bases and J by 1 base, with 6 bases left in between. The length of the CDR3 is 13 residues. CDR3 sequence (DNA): TGTGCCAGCAGTTTAATCCGCACAGATACGCAGTATTTT. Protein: CASSLIRTDTQYF.

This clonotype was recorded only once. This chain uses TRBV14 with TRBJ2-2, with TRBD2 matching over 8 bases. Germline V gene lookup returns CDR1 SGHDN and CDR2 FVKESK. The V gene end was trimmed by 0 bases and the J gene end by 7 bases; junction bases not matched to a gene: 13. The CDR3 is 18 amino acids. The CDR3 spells CASSQDLLRSGKIGELFF. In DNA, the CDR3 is TGTGCCAGCAGCCAAGATCTTCTTCGTAGCGGGAAGATCGGGGAGCTGTTTTTT.

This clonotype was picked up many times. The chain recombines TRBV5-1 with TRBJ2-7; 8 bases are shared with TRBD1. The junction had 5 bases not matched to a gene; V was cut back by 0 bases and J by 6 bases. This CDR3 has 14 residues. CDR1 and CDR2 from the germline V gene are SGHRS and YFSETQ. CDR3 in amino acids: CASSLGTGKGEQYF. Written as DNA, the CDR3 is TGCGCCAGCAGCTTGGGGACAGGGAAGGGCGAGCAGTACTTC.

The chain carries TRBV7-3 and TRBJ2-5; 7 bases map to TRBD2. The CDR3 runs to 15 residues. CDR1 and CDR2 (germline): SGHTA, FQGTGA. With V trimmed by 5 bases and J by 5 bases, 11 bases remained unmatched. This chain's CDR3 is CASSRSGGVQETQYF. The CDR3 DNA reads TGTGCCAGCAGCCGGAGTGGGGGGGTCCAGGAGACCCAGTACTTC. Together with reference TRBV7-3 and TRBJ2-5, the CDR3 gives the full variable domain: GAGVSQTPSNKVTEKGKYVELRCDPISGHTALYWYRQSLGQGPEFLIYFQGTGAADDSGLPNDRFFAVRPEGSVSTLKIQRTERGDSAVYLCASSRSGGVQETQYFGPGTRLLVL.

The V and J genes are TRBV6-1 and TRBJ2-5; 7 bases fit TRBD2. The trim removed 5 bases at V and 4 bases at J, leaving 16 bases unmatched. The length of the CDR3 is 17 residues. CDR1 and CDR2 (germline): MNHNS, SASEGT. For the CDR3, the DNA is TGTGCCAGCAGTCGCAGAGCCGGACACGGGGGGATAGAGACCCAGTACTTC. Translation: CASSRRAGHGGIETQYF.